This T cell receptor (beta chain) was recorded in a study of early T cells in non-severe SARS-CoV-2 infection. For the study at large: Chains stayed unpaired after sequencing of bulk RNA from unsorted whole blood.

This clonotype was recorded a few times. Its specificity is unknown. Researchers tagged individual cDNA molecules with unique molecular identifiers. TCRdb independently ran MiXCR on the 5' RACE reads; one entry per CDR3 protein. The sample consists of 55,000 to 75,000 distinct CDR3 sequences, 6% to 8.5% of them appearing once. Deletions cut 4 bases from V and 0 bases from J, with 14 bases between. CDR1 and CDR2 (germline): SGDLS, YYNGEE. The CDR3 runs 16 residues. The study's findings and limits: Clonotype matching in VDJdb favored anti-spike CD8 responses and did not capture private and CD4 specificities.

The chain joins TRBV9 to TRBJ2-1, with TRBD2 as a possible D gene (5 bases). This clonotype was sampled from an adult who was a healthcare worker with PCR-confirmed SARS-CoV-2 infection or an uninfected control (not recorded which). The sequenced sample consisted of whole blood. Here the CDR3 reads CASSLRAGGSYNEQFF. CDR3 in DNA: TGTGCCAGCAGCCTCCGGGCGGGCGGCTCCTACAATGAGCAGTTCTTC.